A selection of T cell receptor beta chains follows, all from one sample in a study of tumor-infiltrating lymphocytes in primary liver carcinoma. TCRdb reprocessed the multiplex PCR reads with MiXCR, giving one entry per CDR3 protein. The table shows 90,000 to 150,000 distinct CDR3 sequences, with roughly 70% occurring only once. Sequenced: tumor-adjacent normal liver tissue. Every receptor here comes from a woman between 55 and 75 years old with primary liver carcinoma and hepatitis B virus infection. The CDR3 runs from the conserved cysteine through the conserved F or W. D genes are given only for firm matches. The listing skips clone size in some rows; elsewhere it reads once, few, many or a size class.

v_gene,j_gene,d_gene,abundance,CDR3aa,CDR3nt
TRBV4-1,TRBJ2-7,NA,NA,CANSLREPGPENEQYF,TGCGCCAACAGCCTCCGGGAGCCGGGGCCGGAAAACGAGCAGTACTTC
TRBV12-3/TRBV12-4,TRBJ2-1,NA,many,CASGGGGKYNEQFF,TGTGCCAGCGGGGGGGGGGGCAAGTACAATGAGCAGTTCTTC
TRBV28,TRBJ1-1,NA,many,CASAFIGVGNAEAFF,TGTGCCAGCGCTTTTATTGGTGTGGGCAACGCTGAAGCTTTCTTT
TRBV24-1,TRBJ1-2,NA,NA,CATSDSGFYDYTF,TGTGCCACCAGTGATTCCGGCTTCTATGACTACACCTTC
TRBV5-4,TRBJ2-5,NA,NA,CANSRSGPSVQETQYF,TGTGCCAACAGTCGTAGTGGACCGTCCGTTCAAGAGACCCAGTACTTC
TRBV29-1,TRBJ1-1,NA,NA,CSVPRGVEASF,TGCAGCGTACCACGAGGAGTCGAAGCTTCCTTT
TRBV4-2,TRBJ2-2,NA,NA,CASSRESEAYTWELFF,TGTGCCAGCAGCCGAGAATCGGAAGCGTACACCTGGGAGTTGTTTTTT
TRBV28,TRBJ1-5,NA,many,CASSLVQGGLSNQPQHF,TGTGCCAGCAGTTTGGTACAGGGCGGACTTAGCAATCAGCCCCAGCATTTT
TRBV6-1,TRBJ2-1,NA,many,CASSSDKLGYNEQFF,TGTGCCAGCAGTAGTGACAAGCTTGGATACAATGAGCAGTTCTTC
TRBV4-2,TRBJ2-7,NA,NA,CAISRPTSPYKQYF,TGTGCCATCAGCCGACCGACTAGTCCCTACAAGCAGTACTTC
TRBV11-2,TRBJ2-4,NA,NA,CASSLVGGKGNIQHF,TGTGCCAGCAGCTTAGTAGGGGGTAAAGGCAACATTCAGCACTTC
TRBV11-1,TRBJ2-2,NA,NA,CASKPGLDTGELFF,TGCGCCAGCAAACCGGGCCTTGACACCGGGGAGCTGTTTTTT
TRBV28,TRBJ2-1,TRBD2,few,CASRGTSGIRSYNEQFF,TGTGCCAGCAGAGGGACTAGCGGGATTCGCTCCTACAATGAGCAGTTCTTC
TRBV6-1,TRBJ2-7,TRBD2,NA,CASSGTSGSNEQYF,TGTGCCAGCAGTGGGACTAGCGGGAGTAACGAGCAATACTTC
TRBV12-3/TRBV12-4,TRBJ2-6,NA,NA,CASSRREGGINVLNF,TGTGCCAGCAGTCGACGAGAGGGTGGGATCAACGTCCTGAATTTC
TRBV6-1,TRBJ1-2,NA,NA,CTSSEGSEHYGNTF,TGTACCAGCAGTGAAGGTTCCGAGCACTATGGCAACACCTTC
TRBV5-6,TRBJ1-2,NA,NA,CASNLVGGFPDGYTF,TGTGCCAGCAACTTGGTCGGGGGGTTTCCGGACGGCTACACCTTC
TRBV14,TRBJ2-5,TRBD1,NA,CASRQMKQGARETQYF,TGTGCCAGCAGACAGATGAAACAGGGGGCACGTGAGACCCAGTACTTC
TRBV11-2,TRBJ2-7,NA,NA,CASSLGWDGAYVQYF,TGTGCCAGCAGCTTAGGTTGGGACGGGGCATACGTGCAGTACTTC
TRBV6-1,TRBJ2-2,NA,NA,CASGTGYIGELFF,TGTGCCAGTGGCACAGGATACATCGGGGAGCTGTTTTTT
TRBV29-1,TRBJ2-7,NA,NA,CNVQGGIAYEQYF,TGCAACGTTCAGGGAGGAATTGCCTACGAGCAGTACTTC
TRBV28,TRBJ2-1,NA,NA,CASSHGGHWSFDGDEQFF,TGTGCCAGCAGCCACGGAGGTCATTGGTCCTTTGACGGTGATGAGCAGTTCTTC
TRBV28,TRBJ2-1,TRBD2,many,CASRAGGYNEQFF,TGTGCCAGCCGAGCGGGAGGTTACAATGAGCAGTTCTTC
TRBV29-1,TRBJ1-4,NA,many,CSVLEGPTREKLFF,TGCAGCGTTTTAGAAGGCCCGACCCGGGAAAAACTGTTTTTT
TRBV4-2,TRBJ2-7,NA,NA,CVSSQAQGCRGEQYF,TGTGTCAGCAGCCAAGCCCAGGGGTGCAGGGGCGAGCAGTACTTC
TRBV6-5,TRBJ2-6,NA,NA,CTSSLDGSGANVLTF,TGTACCAGTAGTTTAGACGGGTCTGGGGCCAACGTCCTGACTTTC
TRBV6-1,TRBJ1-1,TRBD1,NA,CASSQGPEQGVTEAIF,TGTGCCAGCAGTCAAGGACCGGAACAGGGGGTCACTGAAGCTATCTTT
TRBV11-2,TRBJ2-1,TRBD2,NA,CASSGTSFYNEQFF,TGTGCCAGCAGCGGGACTAGTTTTTACAATGAGCAGTTCTTC
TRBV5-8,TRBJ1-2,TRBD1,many,CASRPGPGQGMDYGYTF,TGTGCCAGCAGACCTGGCCCGGGACAGGGGATGGACTATGGCTACACCTTC
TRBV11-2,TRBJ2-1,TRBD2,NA,CVRGSIAGTHEQFF,TGTGTCAGGGGCTCCATAGCGGGGACGCATGAGCAGTTCTTC
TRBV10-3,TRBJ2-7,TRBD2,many,CAIQPTSGSAAEQYF,TGTGCCATCCAACCCACTAGCGGGAGTGCGGCTGAGCAGTACTTC
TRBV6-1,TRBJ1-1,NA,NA,CASIQSPGAYMNTEAFF,TGTGCCAGCATTCAGAGTCCCGGGGCCTACATGAACACTGAAGCTTTCTTT
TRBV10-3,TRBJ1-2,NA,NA,CVISEEGGGYTF,TGTGTCATCAGTGAGGAAGGAGGCGGTTACACCTTC
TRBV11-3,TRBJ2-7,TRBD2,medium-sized,CASSLDRASGYEQHF,TGTGCCAGCAGCTTAGATCGGGCTAGCGGCTACGAGCAGCACTTC
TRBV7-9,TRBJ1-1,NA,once,CASNLVNENTEAFF,TGTGCCAGCAACTTAGTGAACGAGAACACTGAAGCTTTCTTC
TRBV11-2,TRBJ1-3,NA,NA,CACTLEPSSGNTIYF,TGTGCCTGCACGTTAGAACCCAGCTCTGGAAACACCATATATTTT
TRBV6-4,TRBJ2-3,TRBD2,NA,CTSSDVAGGPTDTQYF,TGTACCAGCAGTGACGTAGCGGGAGGGCCCACAGATACACAGTATTTT
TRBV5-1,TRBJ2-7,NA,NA,CASNLHGGEQYF,TGCGCCAGCAACTTGCACGGGGGCGAGCAGTACTTC
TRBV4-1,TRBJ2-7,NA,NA,CASSQPARGAHEQYF,TGCGCCAGCAGCCAACCGGCACGGGGCGCCCACGAGCAGTACTTC
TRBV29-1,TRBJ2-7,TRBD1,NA,CSVAGTATTYEQYF,TGCAGCGTTGCGGGGACAGCGACAACATACGAGCAATACTTC
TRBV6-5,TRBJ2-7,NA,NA,CASSYSASGESSYEQYF,TGTGCCAGCAGTTATTCCGCCTCGGGAGAGAGCTCCTACGAGCAGTACTTC
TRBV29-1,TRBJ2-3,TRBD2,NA,CSSRWLAGVTDAQYF,TGCAGCTCACGATGGCTAGCGGGCGTCACAGATGCGCAGTATTTT
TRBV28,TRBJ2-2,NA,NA,CASSSRTSGAGELFF,TGTGCCAGCAGTTCCCGGACTTCCGGGGCCGGGGAGCTGTTTTTT
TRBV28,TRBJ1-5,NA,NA,CASGFEYSNQPQHF,TGTGCCAGCGGTTTCGAGTATAGCAATCAGCCCCAGCATTTT
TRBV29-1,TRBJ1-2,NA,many,CSVEQPDYGYTF,TGCAGCGTTGAACAGCCGGACTATGGCTACACCTTC
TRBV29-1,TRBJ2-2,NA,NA,CSVDAEMGIGELFF,TGCAGCGTTGACGCGGAAATGGGAATCGGGGAGCTGTTTTTT
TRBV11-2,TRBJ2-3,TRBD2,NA,CASSFGLGRTDTYYF,TGTGCTAGCAGCTTCGGACTAGGACGCACAGATACGTACTATTTT